This TCR beta chain was identified during a study of Ad26.COV2.S vaccination and SARS-CoV-2 variants. Only in-frame clones appear in the TCRdb table, and some are missing; sequencing was by immunoSEQ multiplex PCR. The table lists about 350,000 clones, 92% of them singletons. Points from the study as a whole: Spike-specific TCR breadth in vaccine recipients exceeded that seen in placebo recipients. Possibly, TCR breadth and depth analyses underestimated total T cell responses.

As regards this clone: Its antigen is not known.

Trimming pared 11 bases from V and 2 bases from J, leaving 12 bases between. CDR3 length: 12 residues. Germline loops: CDR1 SEHNR, CDR2 FQNEAQ (reference sequence). Sequencing used peripheral blood, obtained after recovery from COVID-19. This sequence was found in a human donor who had recovered from COVID-19. The chain uses TRBV7-9 and TRBJ1-1; tentative D call: TRBD1 (5 bases). The CDR3 here is CAHGHSNTEAFF. The CDR3 region has the DNA TGTGCCCACGGACACTCTAACACTGAAGCTTTCTTT.